This record concerns one T cell receptor beta chain sequence. Its antigen is undetermined. Each sample's cDNA came from eight separate reactions. For each CDR3 protein, TCRdb gives one entry from its re-call of the 5' RACE reads, without DNA. This sample contains hundreds of thousands of distinct CDR3 sequences. The data were obtained in a study of monozygotic twins with inflammatory bowel disease. General study results and limits: Differing T cell subtypes remained indistinguishable. With inverse Simpson as the measure, TCRbeta diversity was lower in IBD patients than in healthy co-twins.

Germline CDR1 is DFQATT and CDR2 is SNEGSKA (reference sequence). The CDR3 has 14 residues. Sequencing was performed on blood. The chain has TRBV20-1 and TRBJ1-2; TCRdb proposes TRBD1, but this gene call is untestable without DNA. The sequence derives from a human donor with ulcerative colitis or Crohn's disease, or a healthy co-twin of an affected twin (not recorded which). This CDR3 is CSAAPQTQHYGYTF.